These 9 T cell receptor beta chains were sequenced from one sample in a study of read filtering for tumor transcriptome and immune sequencing. Molecular barcoded adaptors covering alpha/delta and beta/gamma chains were used on roughly 370 ng RNA. TCRdb used MiXCR to reprocess the reads, holding one entry per CDR3 protein. The table has 30,000 to 40,000 distinct CDR3 sequences, 13% to 15% seen once. Sequencing used a population of CD138-negative cells sorted from bone marrow. The receptor source for this set is a donor at least 40 years old with multiple myeloma.

This clonotype showed up many times. This chain uses TRBV28 with TRBJ2-7; the D call may be TRBD1 or TRBD2 (5 bases each). Trimming took 4 bases from V and 4 from J, leaving 11 bases between them. Germline assignment: CDR1 MDHEN and CDR2 SYDVKM. This CDR3 has 13 residues. This chain's CDR3 is CASSSGTLYEQYF. CDR3 nucleotide sequence: TGTGCCAGCAGTTCCGGGACCCTATACGAGCAGTACTTC.

This clonotype appeared many times. This sequence joins TRBV20-1 and TRBJ2-5; 9 bases align to TRBD2. Germline trimming cut 3 bases from V and 0 bases from J; bases unmatched to any gene: 2. Germline V lookup: CDR1 DFQATT, CDR2 SNEGSKA (reference sequence). The CDR3 is 14 amino acids. CDR3 region: CSASSGSYQETQYF. As DNA, the CDR3 is TGCAGTGCTAGTAGCGGGAGTTACCAAGAGACCCAGTACTTC.

The chain is built from TRBV27 and TRBJ2-3; 13 bases agree with TRBD2. The CDR3 is 17 residues long. With 5 bases clipped from V and 4 bases from J, the junction kept 9 bases outside the gene matches. The V gene's germline CDR1 is MNHEY and CDR2 SMNVEV (reference sequence). CDR3 amino acids: CASSHRTSGGWADTQYF. CDR3 nucleotides: TGTGCCAGCAGTCACCGGACTAGCGGGGGATGGGCAGATACGCAGTATTTT.

In its sample, this clonotype was seen many times. One end of the junction fails to match germline, which may point to a read error. V is TRBV28 and J is TRBJ1-1; perhaps TRBD1 as D (5 bases). CDR3 length: 15 residues. Germline V lookup: CDR1 MDHEN, CDR2 SYDVKM. This CDR3 is CASSLWGGKNTEAFF. The CDR3 nucleotides read TGTGCCAGTAGTTTGTGGGGGGGTAAGAACACTGAAGCTTTCTTT.

This clonotype has just a few counts. This chain uses TRBV29-1 with TRBJ2-7; maybe TRBD1 (7 bases). The germline CDR1 and CDR2 sequences are SQVTM and ANQGSEA. With 7 bases removed from V and 9 bases from J, the gap between germline ends came to 16 bases. The CDR3 consists of 11 residues. The CDR3 reads CSGTGVGGQYF. As DNA, the CDR3 is TGCAGCGGTACAGGGGTGGGAGGGCAGTACTTC.

This clonotype came up many times. The chain recombines TRBV3-1 with TRBJ2-4; perhaps TRBD1 as D (5 bases). V lost 4 bases, J lost 6 bases, and 16 bases lay in between. The CDR3 totals 15 residues. Germline-derived CDR1 and CDR2 are LGHDT and YNNKEL (reference sequence). CDR3 region: CASSPGQETGNIQYF. CDR3 nucleotides: TGTGCCAGCAGCCCTGGACAAGAAACGGGAAACATTCAGTACTTC.

This clonotype was seen just once. A much larger clonotype is one base distant, so this may be a read error. The chain is built from TRBV7-2 and TRBJ2-3; D not resolved. Trimming left V 8 bases short and J 8 bases short, with 8 bases between. The CDR3 has 10 amino acids. Germline V gene sequence: CDR1 SGHTA, CDR2 FQGNSA. CDR3 sequence reads: CASAFGTQYF. DNA of the CDR3: TGTGCCAGCGCGTTTGGTACGCAGTATTTT.

This clonotype came up many times. The chain couples TRBV7-2 to TRBJ1-1, with no clear D. Trimming removed 4 bases at V and 0 bases at J, with 6 bases between. This CDR3 has 13 residues. Germline loops: CDR1 SGHTA, CDR2 FQGNSA. The CDR3 sequence: CASSSSVNTEAFF. In DNA, the CDR3 is TGTGCCAGCAGCTCGTCGGTGAACACTGAAGCTTTCTTT.

At least ten counts were recorded for this clonotype. V usage is TRBV4-1 and J usage is TRBJ2-1, with D perhaps matching TRBD1 (5 bases). Trimming took off 2 bases at V and 4 bases at J, with 12 bases between the two ends. This CDR3 has 15 amino acids. Germline V gene lookup returns CDR1 MGHRA and CDR2 YSYEKL. CDR3 DNA sequence: TGCGCCAGCAGCCAAACAAGACAGTCATACAATGAGCAGTTCTTC. This encodes CASSQTRQSYNEQFF.